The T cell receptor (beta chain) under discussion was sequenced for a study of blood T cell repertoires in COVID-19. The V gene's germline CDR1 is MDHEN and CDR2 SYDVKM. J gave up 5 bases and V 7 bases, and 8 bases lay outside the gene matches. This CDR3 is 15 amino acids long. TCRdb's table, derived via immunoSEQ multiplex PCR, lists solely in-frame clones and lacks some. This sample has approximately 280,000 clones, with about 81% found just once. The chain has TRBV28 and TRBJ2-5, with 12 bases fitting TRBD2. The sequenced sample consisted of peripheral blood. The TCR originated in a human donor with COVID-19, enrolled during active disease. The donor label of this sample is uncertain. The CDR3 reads CASKGSGTSGETQYF. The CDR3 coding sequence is TGTGCCAGCAAGGGGTCCGGGACTAGCGGGGAGACCCAGTACTTC. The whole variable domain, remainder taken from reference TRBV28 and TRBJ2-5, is DVKVTQSSRYLVKRTGEKVFLECVQDMDHENMFWYRQDPGLGLRLIYFSYDVKMKEKGDIPEGYSVSREKKERFSLILESASTNQTSMYLCASKGSGTSGETQYFGPGTRLLVL.